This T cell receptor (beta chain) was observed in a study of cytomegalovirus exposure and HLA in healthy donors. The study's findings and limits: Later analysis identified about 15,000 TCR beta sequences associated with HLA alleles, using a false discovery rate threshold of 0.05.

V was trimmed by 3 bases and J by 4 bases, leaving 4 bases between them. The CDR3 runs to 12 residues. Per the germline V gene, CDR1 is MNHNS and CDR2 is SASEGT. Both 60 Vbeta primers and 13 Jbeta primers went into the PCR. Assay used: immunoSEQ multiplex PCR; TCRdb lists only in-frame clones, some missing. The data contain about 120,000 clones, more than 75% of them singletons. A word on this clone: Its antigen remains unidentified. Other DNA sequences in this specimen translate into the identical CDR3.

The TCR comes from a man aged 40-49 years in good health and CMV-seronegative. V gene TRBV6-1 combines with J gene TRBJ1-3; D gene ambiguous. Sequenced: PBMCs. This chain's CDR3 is CASSERGNTIYF. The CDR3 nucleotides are TGTGCCAGCAGTGAGCGGGGAAACACCATATATTTT.